The clone carrying this T cell receptor (beta chain) has ten or more counts. Amplified regions were TCR beta CDR3 sequences from RNA transcripts. When the TCR CDR3 underwent first-round RT-PCR, the HTBI primer set was used. TCRdb analysed the multiplex PCR reads with MiXCR anew, one entry per CDR3 protein. The sample shows 500,000 to 650,000 distinct CDR3 sequences, about 20% of them seen only once. This record belongs to a study of T cells in Graves' hyperthyroidism and ophthalmopathy. Trimming took off 4 bases at V and 0 bases at J, with 12 bases between the two ends. The CDR3 consists of 14 residues. In germline, CDR1 is DFQATT, CDR2 SNEGSKA (reference sequence).

This receptor was taken from a man aged 35 to 55 with Graves' ophthalmopathy. The sample taken for sequencing was blood. The chain recombines TRBV20-1 with TRBJ1-1, with a possible D match to TRBD1 (5 bases). The CDR3 coding sequence is TGCAGTGCTACCCCACCCAGGGTGAACACTGAAGCTTTCTTT. Translation gives CSATPPRVNTEAFF.